The 11 T cell receptor beta chains given below trace back to one sample, sequenced in a study of blood T cell repertoires in COVID-19. Measured with immunoSEQ multiplex PCR; TCRdb has only the in-frame clones, and not every one. Of 200,000 to 300,000 clones listed, about 80% are singletons. The sequencing input was peripheral blood. Receptors originate from an elderly woman with acute or convalescent COVID-19.

The chain combines TRBV3-1 (or the pseudogene TRBV3-2) with TRBJ1-2, with 8 bases lining up with TRBD1. The CDR3 totals 12 residues. Germline V gene lookup returns CDR1 LGHDT and CDR2 YNNKEL (reference sequence). V was clipped by 6 bases and J by 4 bases; unmatched bases: 1. The CDR3 protein is CASRDRGYGYTF. CDR3 sequence (DNA): TGTGCCAGCAGAGACAGGGGCTATGGCTACACCTTC.

The rearrangement links TRBV2 to TRBJ1-6; no reliable D call. Trimming removed 5 bases at V and 7 bases at J, with 12 bases between. This CDR3 spans 14 amino acids. Germline values: CDR1 SNHLY, CDR2 FYNNEI. The CDR3 DNA reads TGTGCCAGCAGTAGCCGGGGTGTAAATTCACCCCTCCACTTT. This sequence encodes CASSSRGVNSPLHF.

This sequence joins TRBV7-2 and TRBJ1-5, with D perhaps matching TRBD1 (5 bases). Germline-derived CDR1 and CDR2 are SGHTA and FQGNSA. CDR3 length: 14 residues. Trimming removed 6 bases from V and 0 bases from J, with 9 bases in between. The CDR3 DNA is TGTGCCAGCAGTTACAGGAGTAGCAATCAGCCCCAGCATTTT. Translation: CASSYRSSNQPQHF. The variable domain in full, with the rest retrieved from reference TRBV7-2 and TRBJ1-5, is GAGVSQSPSNKVTEKGKDVELRCDPISGHTALYWYRQSLGQGLEFLIYFQGNSAPDKSGLPSDRFSAERTGGSVSTLTIQRTQQEDSAVYLCASSYRSSNQPQHFGDGTRLSIL.

The chain links TRBV3-1 (or the pseudogene TRBV3-2) to TRBJ1-2, with TRBD1 matching 7 bases. V was clipped by 4 bases and J by 0 bases; unmatched bases: 11. Per germline, CDR1 LGHDT and CDR2 YNNKEL (reference sequence). CDR3 length: 17 amino acids. Here the CDR3 reads CASSPRTGRDANYGYTF. CDR3 in DNA: TGTGCCAGCAGCCCACGGACAGGCCGGGATGCTAACTATGGCTACACCTTC.

This chain uses TRBV5-1 with TRBJ1-1, with 7 bases that match TRBD1. Germline V gene sequence: CDR1 SGHRS, CDR2 YFSETQ. CDR3 length: 17 residues. Germline trimming cut 6 bases from V and 1 base from J; bases unmatched to any gene: 15. CDR3: CASNDGGGPVWNTEAFF. In DNA, the CDR3 is TGCGCCAGCAATGATGGAGGGGGCCCCGTATGGAACACTGAAGCTTTCTTT.

The chain is built from TRBV10-3 and TRBJ1-4; D gene ambiguous. Looked up from germline, CDR1 is ENHRY and CDR2 is SYGVKD. V was trimmed by 0 bases and J by 8 bases, leaving 7 bases between them. CDR3 size: 13 residues. The CDR3 region has the DNA TGTGCCATCAGTGAGTCCGGTATAGAAAAACTGTTTTTT. It codes for CAISESGIEKLFF.

The genes are TRBV5-1 and TRBJ1-1; D not certain. Trimming removed 0 bases from V and 8 bases from J, with 14 bases in between. Germline V gives CDR1 SGHRS, CDR2 YFSETQ. The CDR3 covers 14 residues. The CDR3: CASSLAAGSREAFF. Written as DNA, the CDR3 is TGCGCCAGCAGCTTGGCAGCGGGGAGTAGAGAAGCTTTCTTT.

The J gene is TRBJ1-1, the V gene TRBV19; D uncertain. The CDR3 extends over 16 amino acids. Trimming took 3 bases from V and 0 from J, leaving 14 bases between them. The germline V gene has CDR1 LNHDA and CDR2 SQIVND (reference sequence). The CDR3 DNA is TGTGCCAGTAGTATGGTCGGGGAGCCGATGAACACTGAAGCTTTCTTT. Amino acids: CASSMVGEPMNTEAFF.

V usage is TRBV4-1 and J usage is TRBJ2-2; 7 bases are a match to TRBD1. The V segment lost 1 base and the J segment 1 base; nucleotides outside the gene matches: 12. Germline-derived CDR1 and CDR2 are MGHRA and YSYEKL. This CDR3 is 19 amino acids long. CDR3 nucleotides: TGCGCCAGCAGCCAAGGTGCAGGGGGAATCTATCAGAACACCGGGGAGCTGTTTTTT. Translating it yields CASSQGAGGIYQNTGELFF.

The V and J genes are TRBV28 and TRBJ2-3, with D possibly TRBD1 on 5 matching bases. Germline-derived CDR1 and CDR2 are MDHEN and SYDVKM. Trimming removed 8 bases at V and 0 bases at J, with 15 bases between. The CDR3 runs 15 residues. This chain's CDR3 is CASPPARQSTDTQYF. DNA for the CDR3: TGTGCCAGCCCCCCCGCTAGACAGAGCACAGATACGCAGTATTTT.

The chain joins TRBV4-1 to TRBJ1-2, with a possible D match to TRBD1 (6 bases). V shed 2 bases and J shed 6 bases, with 10 bases lying between them. Germline V gene data show CDR1 as MGHRA and CDR2 as YSYEKL. The CDR3 consists of 13 residues. The CDR3 protein is CASSQNHRDGYTF. The CDR3, as DNA: TGCGCCAGCAGCCAAAACCACAGGGATGGCTACACCTTC.